This record concerns one T cell receptor (beta chain) sequence. Its antigen remains undetermined. No much larger clone is present one base from it, and per-base qualities are unavailable. These data come from a study of radiation and T cells in renal cell carcinoma (dated by TCRdb to about 2020). Background on the whole study: In total, approximately 51 samples, comprising 26 tumors and roughly 27 peripheral blood samples, were subjected to TCR beta sequencing. Across all 55 or so samples, 4,016,671 unique CDR3 nucleotide sequences, encoding about 2,700,000 unique CDR3 amino acid sequences, were identified.

Reading from cysteine to phenylalanine, the CDR3 counts 18 amino acids. The retained sequence is limited to the CDR3, 54 bases, with the frame set at the first base. The germline V gene encodes CDR1 MNHNS and CDR2 SASEGT. Between the V and J ends, shortened by 1 base and 5 bases respectively, the junction contains 21 bases. TCR beta libraries were generated from genomic DNA with the immunoSEQ kit, following the manufacturer's recommendations. To prepare the libraries, a first multiplex PCR with proprietary primers was run, followed by a second PCR that added unique barcodes, and a bead cleanup was done after each round. Each sample batch included a kit-provided positive control reaction and a negative control reaction. The final libraries underwent checking on an Agilent 4200 TapeStation D1000 ScreenTape, volumetric pooling, and quantification by qPCR. Sequencing was performed on an Illumina NextSeq500 using a MidOutput 150-cycle cartridge, with 156 Read1 cycles, 15 Index1 cycles, and the kit custom primers. The pooled library was loaded at approximately 1 pM with an approximately 20% PhiX control spike-in. The source study handled its data this way. The vendor-processed data were analyzed in R, and a clonotype was defined as all T cells that share the same CDR3 nucleotide sequence. In the clone abundance analyses, frequencies were normalized to the 10,000 most abundant clones in each sample. Before analysis, public T cell clones were removed, and these numbered fewer than six per sample on average. Dominant motif analysis used ImmunoMap with the PAM10 matrix, gap penalty 30 and homology threshold 0.3; motifs with cumulative frequency at least 0.01 counted as dominant. Tumor-enriched and baseline blood-enriched clonotypes were defined by at least a 32-fold difference in abundance between compartments. Similarity between tumor and blood repertoires was quantified using the Baroni-Urbani and Buser coefficient, and groups were compared with two-tailed Wilcoxon tests in R. TCRdb took this table from immuneACCESS and kept in-frame rearrangements with V and J called. Such tables lack part of the clones; where checked against another copy, unresolved V genes explain under half of the gap, and the rest is unexplained. V and J calls and clone size come straight from that table; D and trimming were deduced from the DNA. This sample lists 22,000 or so clones; more than 45% were detected once. The top ten constitute more than 15% of the sample.

The time point tag for this specimen amounts to: tumor resected at nephrectomy. The treatment or condition tag for this specimen amounts to: 15 Gy SBRT to primary tumor, nephrectomy 4 weeks later. The samples were obtained from a clinical trial, where primary renal cell carcinomas were treated with 15 Gy stereotactic body radiation therapy and then removed by nephrectomy 4 weeks afterward. Every patient had renal cell carcinoma of clear cell pathology. The tumors were dissociated mechanically, digested with collagenase/hyaluronidase at 37 degrees C, processed in gentleMACS C tubes, and kept in liquid nitrogen. The QIAamp DNA Blood Mini Kit (Qiagen) was used to prepare genomic DNA for TCR sequencing. The analyses included only samples that passed all quality control checks. Results and caveats for the whole study, not just this receptor: Because only small tumor regions of roughly 1 g were available, intratumoral heterogeneity was not captured. An increase in top tumor clonotypes in blood was observed from baseline to 2 weeks post-radiation, followed by contraction by 4 weeks, which was taken to suggest transient expansion of tumor-resident clones. Irradiated tumors showed higher TCR clonality than controls, with the top 100 clonotypes averaging around 54% of the repertoire versus around 43% in nephrectomy-only tumors. Irradiated tumors contained more dominant CDR3 motifs, and these motifs occupied a larger share of the repertoire than in control tumors. Because pretreatment tumor biopsies were not available, the baseline intratumoral presence of clonotypes could not be determined. Because the trial had a single-armed design, the trial could not examine how radiation dose or scheduling affected the TCR repertoire.

The sequence was collected from a woman in her forties or fifties with renal cell carcinoma. The sample in question was tumor tissue, obtained from a patient whose treatment included radiotherapy and nephrectomy. The sequence is built from TRBV6-1 and TRBJ2-1; the D segment might be TRBD1 or TRBD2, since each matches 5 bases. The CDR3 reads CASSEGGWRGVVDNEQFF. The DNA sequence is given as TGTGCCAGCAGTGAAGGAGGGTGGAGAGGGGTAGTTGACAATGAGCAGTTCTTC.